This T cell receptor beta chain was obtained from a study of STAT5B mutations in CD4+ large granular lymphocyte leukemia. Study summary: Among healthy donors, a particular HLA allele went with more CDR3 'QG' motifs. Study results and limitations: Higher CD4+ than CD8+ T-LGLL clonality might reflect small sample size.

Worth noting for this clone: Its target is unknown.

Data came from immunoSEQ multiplex PCR; TCRdb stores just in-frame clones and leaves some out. There are 20,000 or so clones in the sample; 70% to 85% occur only once, and approximately 13% lies in the top ten. In germline, CDR1 is LNHDA, CDR2 SQIVND (reference sequence). With 5 bases clipped from V and 2 bases from J, the junction kept 5 bases outside the gene matches. This CDR3 contains 14 residues. The sequencing input was CD4+ T cells from blood buffy coats. The chain recombines TRBV19 with TRBJ2-5, with TRBD1 matching 7 bases. The receptor comes from a human donor in good health. This CDR3 is CASSSRQGQETQYF. DNA of the CDR3: TGTGCCAGTAGTTCTCGACAGGGACAAGAGACCCAGTACTTC. Complete variable domain (other parts from reference TRBV19 and TRBJ2-5): DGGITQSPKYLFRKEGQNVTLSCEQNLNHDAMYWYRQDPGQGLRLIYYSQIVNDFQKGDIAEGYSVSREKKESFPLTVTSAQKNPTAFYLCASSSRQGQETQYFGPGTRLLVL.